This T cell receptor (beta chain) was observed in a study of beta chain features in type 1 diabetes. The investigators reverse transcribed all of the isolated RNA, so they sequenced expressed TCRB transcripts. Sequencing was performed with immunoSEQ multiplex PCR; in TCRdb, only in-frame clones are kept and a portion is missing. This repertoire shows about 740,000 clones, over 10% found once; its top ten account for 0.02% to 0.025%. Broader study findings: Among patients with Type 1 diabetes, TCRB CDR3s were moderately but significantly shorter in every one of the four CD4+ subsets.

Germline CDR1 MNHEY, CDR2 SVGAGI. Trimming shortened V by 0 bases and J by 7 bases, and 15 bases separated the two germline ends. This CDR3 has 16 amino acids. Details on this clone: Its antigen is not identified.

The chain employs TRBV6-5 and TRBJ1-4, with D possibly matching TRBD1 (6 bases). The TCR originated in a man younger than 30 with type 1 diabetes. The sample consisted of naive CD4+ T cells from blood. CDR3 loop: CASSYSTGGGGEKLFF. CDR3 bases: TGTGCCAGCAGTTACTCGACCGGGGGAGGGGGTGAAAAACTGTTTTTT.